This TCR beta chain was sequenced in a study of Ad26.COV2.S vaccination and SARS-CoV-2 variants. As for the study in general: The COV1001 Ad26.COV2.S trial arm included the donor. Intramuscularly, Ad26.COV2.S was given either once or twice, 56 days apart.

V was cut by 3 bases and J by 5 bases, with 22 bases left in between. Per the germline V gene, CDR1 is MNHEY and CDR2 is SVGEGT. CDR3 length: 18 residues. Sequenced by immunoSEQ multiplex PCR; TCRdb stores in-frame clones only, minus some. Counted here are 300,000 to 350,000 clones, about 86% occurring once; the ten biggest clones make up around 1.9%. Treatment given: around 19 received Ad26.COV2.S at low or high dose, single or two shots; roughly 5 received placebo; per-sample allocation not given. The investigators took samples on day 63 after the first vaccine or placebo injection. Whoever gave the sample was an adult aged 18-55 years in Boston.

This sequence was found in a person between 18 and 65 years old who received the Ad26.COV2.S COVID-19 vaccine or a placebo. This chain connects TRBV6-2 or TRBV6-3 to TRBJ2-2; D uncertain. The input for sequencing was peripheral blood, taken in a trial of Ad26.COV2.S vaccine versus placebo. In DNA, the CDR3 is TGTGCCAGCAGTTATCCCTTATGGGCTTCACAAAGGACCGGGGAGCTGTTTTTT. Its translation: CASSYPLWASQRTGELFF.